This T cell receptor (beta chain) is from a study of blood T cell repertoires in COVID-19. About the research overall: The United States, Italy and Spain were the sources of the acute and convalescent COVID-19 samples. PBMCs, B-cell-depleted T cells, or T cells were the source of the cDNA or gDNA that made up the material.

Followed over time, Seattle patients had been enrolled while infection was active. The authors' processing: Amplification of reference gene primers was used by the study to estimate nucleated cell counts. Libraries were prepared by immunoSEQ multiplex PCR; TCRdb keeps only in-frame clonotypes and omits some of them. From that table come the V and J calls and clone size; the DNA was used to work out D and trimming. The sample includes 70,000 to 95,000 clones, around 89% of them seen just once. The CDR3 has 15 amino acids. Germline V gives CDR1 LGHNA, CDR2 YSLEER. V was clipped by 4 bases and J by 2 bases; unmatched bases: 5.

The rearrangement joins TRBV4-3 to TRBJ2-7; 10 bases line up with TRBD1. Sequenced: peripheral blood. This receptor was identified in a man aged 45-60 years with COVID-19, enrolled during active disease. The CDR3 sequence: CASSPQTGGPYEQYF. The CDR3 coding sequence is TGCGCCAGCAGCCCGCAGACAGGGGGCCCCTACGAGCAGTACTTC.